The T cell receptor beta chain described here comes from a study of T cell responses to AZD1222 COVID-19 vaccine. A remark on this clone: Antigen unknown.

The CDR3 is made up of 13 amino acids. Sequencing used immunoSEQ multiplex PCR; TCRdb keeps in-frame clones, though not all of them. The sample holds around 80,000 clones; 75% to 95% are singletons and the top ten take approximately 8%. General observations from the study: Spike regions recognized by vaccine-associated CD4 TCRs spanned the protein, led by 160-218 and 743-854.

The TCR originated in an adult who received the AZD1222 COVID-19 vaccine. This sequence joins TRBV21-1 and TRBJ2-1; no check of the table's D call, TRBD2, against the DNA was made. TRBV21-1 has pseudogene status. Sequenced here: peripheral blood, sampled 28 days after the second AZD1222 dose. The CDR3 DNA sequence: TGTGCCAGCGGCCCCCTGGACTTCAATGAGCAGTTCTTC. Translation: CASGPLDFNEQFF.